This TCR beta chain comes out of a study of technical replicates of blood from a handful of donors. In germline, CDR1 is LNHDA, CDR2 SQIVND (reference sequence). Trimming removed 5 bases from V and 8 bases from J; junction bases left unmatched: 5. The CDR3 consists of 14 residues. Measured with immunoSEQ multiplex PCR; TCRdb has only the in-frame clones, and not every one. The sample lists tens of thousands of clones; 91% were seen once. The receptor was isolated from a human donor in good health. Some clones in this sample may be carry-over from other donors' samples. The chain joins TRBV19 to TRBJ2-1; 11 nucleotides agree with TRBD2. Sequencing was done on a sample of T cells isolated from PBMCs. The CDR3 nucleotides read TGTGCCAGTAGTTTACTAGCGGGAGCCCATGAGCAGTTCTTC. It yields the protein CASSLLAGAHEQFF. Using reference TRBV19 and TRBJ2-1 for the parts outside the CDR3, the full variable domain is DGGITQSPKYLFRKEGQNVTLSCEQNLNHDAMYWYRQDPGQGLRLIYYSQIVNDFQKGDIAEGYSVSREKKESFPLTVTSAQKNPTAFYLCASSLLAGAHEQFFGPGTRLTVL.